These 30 T cell receptor beta chains were sequenced from one sample in a study of blood T cell repertoires in COVID-19. Assay: immunoSEQ multiplex PCR; the TCRdb copy retains only in-frame clones and omits some. The sample holds approximately 170,000 clones, 80% to 90% seen once. Sequencing was performed on peripheral blood. Receptors were obtained from a woman between 65 and 79 years old with COVID-19, enrolled during active disease.

The chain combines TRBV5-1 with TRBJ1-4; TRBD1 is a possible D gene (6 bases). This CDR3 spans 15 amino acids. The V end lost 1 base, the J end lost 3 bases, and 10 bases lay between the germline ends. The V gene's germline CDR1 is SGHRS and CDR2 YFSETQ. The chain's CDR3 is CASSLFAGANEKLFF. For the CDR3, the DNA is TGCGCCAGCAGCTTGTTCGCAGGGGCTAATGAAAAACTGTTTTTT.

J is TRBJ2-1 and V is TRBV3-1 (or the pseudogene TRBV3-2); 11 bases match TRBD2. The CDR3 is 15 residues long. V gave up 4 bases and J gave up 4 bases; unmatched junction bases: 3. Germline V lookup: CDR1 LGHDT, CDR2 YNNKEL (reference sequence). The CDR3, as DNA: TGTGCCAGCAGCCTCACTAGCGGGGGTTACAATGAGCAGTTCTTC. It encodes CASSLTSGGYNEQFF.

The gene calls are TRBV19 and TRBJ1-6; a possible D gene is TRBD1 (5 bases). The CDR3 is made up of 13 amino acids. The germline V and J ends were trimmed by 5 bases and 10 bases, with 12 bases remaining between them. CDR1 and CDR2 from the germline V gene are LNHDA and SQIVND (reference sequence). Written as DNA, the CDR3 is TGTGCCAGTAGTCCGATACAGGACTCACCCCTCCACTTT. Translated: CASSPIQDSPLHF.

The V call is TRBV19, the J call TRBJ1-2, with TRBD1 as a possible D gene (5 bases). Germline loops: CDR1 LNHDA, CDR2 SQIVND (reference sequence). V shed 3 bases and J shed 8 bases, with 13 bases lying between them. The CDR3 length is 13 residues. CDR3 sequence: CASSMVRADGYTF. For the CDR3, the DNA is TGTGCCAGTAGTATGGTCAGGGCTGACGGCTACACCTTC.

The CDR3 DNA sequence: TGTGCCACCAGCAGAGGTTGGGGGACTAGCGGGAGAGGGGAGCTGTTTTTT. It translates to CATSRGWGTSGRGELFF. The rearrangement links TRBV15 to TRBJ2-2; 14 bases line up with TRBD2. V lost 1 base to trimming and J lost 8 bases; unmatched junction nucleotides: 6. This CDR3 is 17 amino acids long. Germline CDR1 LNHNV, CDR2 YYDKDF (reference sequence).

This clone appeared a few times. The chain is built from TRBV5-4 and TRBJ2-3, with a weak D call TRBD2 (5 bases). The CDR3 length is 13 residues. V was clipped by 0 bases and J by 6 bases, with 8 bases between them. Germline V CDR1 and CDR2: SGHNT, YYREEE (reference sequence). The CDR3, as DNA: TGTGCCAGCAGCTTGGAAGGAGGCGATACGCAGTATTTT. This codes for CASSLEGGDTQYF.

V gene TRBV27 combines with J gene TRBJ1-5; D gene ambiguous. V was shortened by 0 bases and J by 3 bases, with 12 bases between the two germline ends. The CDR3 runs to 16 residues. Germline V gives CDR1 MNHEY, CDR2 SMNVEV (reference sequence). The CDR3 DNA follows: TGTGCCAGCAGTTTATCTTGGGCCTCTCACAATCAGCCCCAGCATTTT. It specifies CASSLSWASHNQPQHF.

The V call is TRBV2, the J call TRBJ1-3; a possible D gene is TRBD1 (5 bases). Germline CDR1 is SNHLY and CDR2 is FYNNEI. The V end lost 6 bases, the J end lost 3 bases, and 12 bases lay between the germline ends. CDR3 size: 14 residues. The CDR3, as DNA: TGTGCCAGCAGGGCGATGGGGGGTGGAAACACCATATATTTT. It yields the protein CASRAMGGGNTIYF.

Only one count was recorded for this clone. This rearrangement joins TRBV27 to TRBJ1-5; D may be TRBD1 (6 bases). This CDR3 is 17 amino acids long. Germline V gene lookup returns CDR1 MNHEY and CDR2 SMNVEV (reference sequence). Trimming removed 8 bases at V and 3 bases at J, with 23 bases between. The CDR3 sequence is CASSPEGLTGFNQPQHF. CDR3 coding DNA: TGTGCCAGCTCCCCTGAGGGCCTGACAGGATTCAATCAGCCCCAGCATTTT.

A few counts support this clone. This chain links TRBV27 with TRBJ1-1; 9 bases fit TRBD1. V shed 8 bases and J 5 bases; nucleotides not matched to a gene: 3. The CDR3 is made up of 12 amino acids. Germline CDR1 MNHEY, CDR2 SMNVEV (reference sequence). The CDR3 sequence: CASGQGRTEAFF. Written as DNA, the CDR3 is TGTGCCAGCGGACAGGGGCGAACTGAAGCTTTCTTT.

The rearrangement links TRBV10-1 to TRBJ1-1, with D perhaps TRBD1 (5 bases). Trimming pared 5 bases from V and 5 bases from J, leaving 24 bases between. This CDR3 has 17 residues. From germline, CDR1 is WNHNN and CDR2 SYGVQD (reference sequence). Here the CDR3 reads CASSYDLPGLGGTEAFF. The CDR3 bases are TGCGCCAGCAGTTACGACCTCCCGGGTCTGGGGGGAACTGAAGCTTTCTTT.

The CDR3 spells CASSFSGGYEQYV. The DNA of the CDR3 is TGTGCCAGCAGTTTTTCGGGGGGTTACGAGCAGTACGTC. The chain links TRBV27 to TRBJ2-7; 7 bases agree with TRBD2. The CDR3 extends over 13 amino acids. The germline CDR1 and CDR2 sequences are MNHEY and SMNVEV (reference sequence). The V segment lost 3 bases and the J segment 4 bases; nucleotides outside the gene matches: 3.

V is TRBV12-3 or TRBV12-4 and J is TRBJ1-4; no reliable D call. Trimming cost V 7 bases and J 8 bases, with 14 bases left between them. This CDR3 has 13 amino acids. CDR3 region: CASTRHREEKLFF. The CDR3 DNA is TGTGCCAGCACCCGACACCGGGAGGAAAAACTGTTTTTT.

The V call is TRBV5-1, the J call TRBJ1-4; D remains unclear. Between the trimmed V and J ends, which lost 2 bases and 8 bases, there was a span of 16 bases. The CDR3 spans 15 residues. The V gene's germline CDR1 is SGHRS and CDR2 YFSETQ. The CDR3 DNA reads TGCGCCAGCAGCTTCGCGGGAGCCGGAGGGGAAAAACTGTTTTTT. Translation gives CASSFAGAGGEKLFF.

This clone was seen a single time. The CDR3 bases are TGTGCCACCAGTGGCCATCAGGGGTTCGGCTACACCTTC. It is translated as CATSGHQGFGYTF. This sequence joins TRBV24-1 and TRBJ1-2; possibly TRBD1 for D (6 bases). V gave up 5 bases and J gave up 8 bases, with 14 bases separating them. Germline CDR1 reads KGHDR; CDR2 reads SFDVKD. The CDR3 contains 13 residues.

The chain is built from TRBV2 and TRBJ2-2; the D is unclear. The CDR3 runs to 14 residues. Trimming removed 7 bases at V and 4 bases at J, with 13 bases between. The germline V gene has CDR1 SNHLY and CDR2 FYNNEI. The DNA for the CDR3 is TGTGCCAGCATCGGTTTTGGTCCCACCGGGGAGCTGTTTTTT. Its protein is CASIGFGPTGELFF.

This clone has just a few counts. The chain couples TRBV6-6 to TRBJ1-1; D gene unclear. The CDR3 totals 14 residues. Germline V lookup: CDR1 MNHNY, CDR2 SVGAGI (reference sequence). V was trimmed by 0 bases and J by 0 bases, leaving 5 bases between them. CDR3 DNA: TGTGCCAGCAGTTACTCAAGCATGAACACTGAAGCTTTCTTT. Amino acids: CASSYSSMNTEAFF.

The chain joins TRBV7-9 to TRBJ2-1; a weak D match, TRBD2 (5 bases). Trimming stripped 5 bases from V and 10 bases from J, with 12 bases between. CDR3 length equals 12 residues. Germline-derived CDR1 and CDR2 are SEHNR and FQNEAQ (reference sequence). The CDR3 nucleotides read TGTGCCAGCAGCCCCACCCTAGCCGAGCAGTTCTTC. This sequence encodes CASSPTLAEQFF.

The CDR3 coding sequence is TGTGCCAGCAGCCAGGGTAACGGGTATACCGGGGAGCTGTTTTTT. Amino acids: CASSQGNGYTGELFF. The chain carries TRBV14 and TRBJ2-2; no reliable D call. From germline, CDR1 is SGHDN and CDR2 FVKESK. Trimming removed 3 bases from V and 5 bases from J, with 13 bases in between. The CDR3 loop spans 15 amino acids.

The DNA for the CDR3 is TGTGCCACCAGTGATTTTTTGCGGGGGGCCGGTAACACAGATACGCAGTATTTT. This gives the protein CATSDFLRGAGNTDTQYF. The V gene is TRBV24-1, the J gene TRBJ2-3; TRBD2 aligns across 8 bases. Germline V lookup: CDR1 KGHDR, CDR2 SFDVKD. This CDR3 has 18 amino acids. V lost 1 base and J lost 2; bases outside the gene matches: 10.

The rearrangement uses TRBV15 and TRBJ2-7, with 8 bases matching TRBD2. The CDR3 covers 16 residues. Germline trimming cut 8 bases from V and 3 bases from J; bases unmatched to any gene: 15. Germline V lookup: CDR1 LNHNV, CDR2 YYDKDF (reference sequence). The CDR3 DNA follows: TGTGCCACCCGTGGGACTAGAGAAGTTCGGTACTACGAGCAGTACTTC. Translating gives CATRGTREVRYYEQYF.

The rearrangement uses TRBV14 and TRBJ2-2; 9 nucleotides match TRBD1. With 5 bases clipped from V and 5 bases from J, the junction kept 6 bases outside the gene matches. The germline CDR1 and CDR2 sequences are SGHDN and FVKESK. This CDR3 region has 15 residues. In DNA, the CDR3 is TGTGCCAGCAGCTGGGGACAGGGATGGACCGGGGAGCTGTTTTTT. Protein product: CASSWGQGWTGELFF.

This sequence joins TRBV6-5 and TRBJ1-6; 7 bases fit TRBD1. Trimming cost V 5 bases and J 8 bases; bases outside gene matches: 9. Germline-derived CDR1 and CDR2 are MNHEY and SVGAGI. CDR3 size: 15 residues. The CDR3 coding sequence is TGTGCCAGCAGTCCCCTGGACAGGCAGCATTCACCCCTCCACTTT. Translating gives CASSPLDRQHSPLHF.

This sequence joins TRBV9 and TRBJ1-1; possibly TRBD1 for D (6 bases). The V gene lost 2 bases and the J gene lost 3 bases, with 8 bases spanning the gap. The CDR3 has 13 residues. Germline loops: CDR1 SGDLS, CDR2 YYNGEE. This chain's CDR3 is CASSVGTHTEAFF. Written as DNA, the CDR3 is TGTGCCAGCAGCGTGGGGACACACACTGAAGCTTTCTTT.

The V call is TRBV29-1, the J call TRBJ2-1, with D perhaps matching TRBD2 (6 bases). The CDR3 contains 19 residues. CDR1 SQVTM and CDR2 ANQGSEA come from the germline V gene. Trimming shortened V by 1 base and J by 0 bases, and 22 bases separated the two germline ends. For the CDR3, the DNA is TGCAGCGTTGAAGTGGAGGGCACTTTTACATCTCGCTCCTACAATGAGCAGTTCTTC. This gives the protein CSVEVEGTFTSRSYNEQFF.

This chain uses TRBV5-8 with TRBJ2-1, with D hard to call. Germline V gives CDR1 SGHTS, CDR2 YDEGEE. V dropped 6 bases and J dropped 6 bases, with 7 bases sitting between them. The CDR3 has 11 residues. Here the CDR3 reads CASIIVNEQFF. DNA of the CDR3: TGTGCCAGCATAATCGTCAATGAGCAGTTCTTC.

V gene TRBV30 combines with J gene TRBJ2-1; 9 positions match TRBD2. CDR3 length: 14 amino acids. Germline CDR1 GTSNPN, CDR2 SVGIG (reference sequence). J was trimmed by 7 bases and V by 7 bases; bases with no gene match: 11. The CDR3 spells CAYLRGSGGNEQFF. CDR3 DNA: TGTGCCTACCTCCGAGGTAGCGGGGGAAATGAGCAGTTCTTC.

The chain is built from TRBV15 and TRBJ2-7, with D possibly being TRBD1 (7 bases). V lost 5 bases, J lost 2 bases, and 19 bases lay in between. Germline CDR1 and CDR2: LNHNV and YYDKDF (reference sequence). The CDR3 covers 16 residues. The DNA of the CDR3 is TGTGCCACCAGCGTTGGGACAGCAGGAGGGCCCTACGAGCAGTACTTC. Translating gives CATSVGTAGGPYEQYF.

The chain is built from TRBV28 and TRBJ1-2; TRBD1 matches at 8 bases. J was trimmed by 4 bases and V by 2 bases; bases with no gene match: 3. CDR3 length: 14 amino acids. In germline, CDR1 is MDHEN, CDR2 SYDVKM. The CDR3: CASSLRTGTYGYTF. Here the CDR3 DNA reads TGTGCCAGCAGTTTAAGGACAGGGACCTATGGCTACACCTTC.

The chain couples TRBV27 to TRBJ2-7; TRBD1 aligns across 7 bases. The V gene's germline CDR1 is MNHEY and CDR2 SMNVEV (reference sequence). Trimming removed 6 bases from V and 6 bases from J; junction bases left unmatched: 8. This CDR3 is 13 amino acids long. This chain's CDR3 is CASSGAYRGEQYV. For the CDR3, the DNA is TGTGCCAGCAGCGGCGCCTACAGGGGCGAGCAGTACGTC.